This T cell receptor beta chain was found in a study of T-cell reconstitution after alpha-beta-depleted transplantation in children. Study results and caveats: Reportedly, alpha-beta T cells present about two months post-transplant originated from several hundred expanded clones of graft origin. The high TCRbeta diversity at day 60 in some patients came from surviving recipient T cells and thymic progenitors. A year post-transplant, T-cell counts and diversity derived mostly from newly produced T cells.

CDR1 and CDR2 from the germline V gene are LGHDT and YNNKEL (reference sequence). The junction had 26 bases not matched to a gene; V was cut back by 2 bases and J by 4 bases. The CDR3 loop spans 22 amino acids. This clonotype was recorded a few times. The antigen is not known. Unique molecular identifiers were incorporated during preparation of the TCRbeta library. TCRdb redid the calling of the PCR reads with MiXCR, one entry per CDR3 protein. The table includes about 210,000 distinct CDR3 sequences, approximately 19% detected once. The sequencing used PBMCs, mostly from graft donor cells, collected 360 days after TCRalphabeta/CD19-depleted stem cell transplant. The sequence derives from a male patient between 2 and 15 years old who had a stem cell transplant for acute lymphoblastic leukemia, so the T cells may come from the graft donor. The V call is TRBV3-1, the J call TRBJ1-5; 7 bases are shared with TRBD1. The CDR3 loop reads CASSQKPPYFRDSLDFNQPQHF. The DNA for the CDR3 is TGTGCCAGCAGCCAAAAGCCTCCTTATTTCCGGGACAGCTTAGATTTTAATCAGCCCCAGCATTTT.